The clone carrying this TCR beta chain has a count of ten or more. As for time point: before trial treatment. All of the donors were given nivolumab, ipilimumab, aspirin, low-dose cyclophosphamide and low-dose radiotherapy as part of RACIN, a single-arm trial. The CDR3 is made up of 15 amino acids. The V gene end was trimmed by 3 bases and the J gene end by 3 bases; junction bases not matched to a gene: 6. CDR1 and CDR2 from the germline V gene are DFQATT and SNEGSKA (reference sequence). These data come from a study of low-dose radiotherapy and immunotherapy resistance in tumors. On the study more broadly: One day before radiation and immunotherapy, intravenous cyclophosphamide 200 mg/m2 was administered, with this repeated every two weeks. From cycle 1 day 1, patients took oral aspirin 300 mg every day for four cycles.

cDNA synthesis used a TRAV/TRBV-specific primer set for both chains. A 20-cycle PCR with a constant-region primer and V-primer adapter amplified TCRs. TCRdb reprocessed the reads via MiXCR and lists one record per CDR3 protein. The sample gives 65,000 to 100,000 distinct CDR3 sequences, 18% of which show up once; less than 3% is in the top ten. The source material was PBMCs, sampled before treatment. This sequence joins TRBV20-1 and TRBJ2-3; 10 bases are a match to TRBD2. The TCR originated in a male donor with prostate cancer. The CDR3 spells CSARTLAGLTDTQYF. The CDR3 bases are TGCAGTGCTAGGACACTAGCGGGGCTAACAGATACGCAGTATTTT.